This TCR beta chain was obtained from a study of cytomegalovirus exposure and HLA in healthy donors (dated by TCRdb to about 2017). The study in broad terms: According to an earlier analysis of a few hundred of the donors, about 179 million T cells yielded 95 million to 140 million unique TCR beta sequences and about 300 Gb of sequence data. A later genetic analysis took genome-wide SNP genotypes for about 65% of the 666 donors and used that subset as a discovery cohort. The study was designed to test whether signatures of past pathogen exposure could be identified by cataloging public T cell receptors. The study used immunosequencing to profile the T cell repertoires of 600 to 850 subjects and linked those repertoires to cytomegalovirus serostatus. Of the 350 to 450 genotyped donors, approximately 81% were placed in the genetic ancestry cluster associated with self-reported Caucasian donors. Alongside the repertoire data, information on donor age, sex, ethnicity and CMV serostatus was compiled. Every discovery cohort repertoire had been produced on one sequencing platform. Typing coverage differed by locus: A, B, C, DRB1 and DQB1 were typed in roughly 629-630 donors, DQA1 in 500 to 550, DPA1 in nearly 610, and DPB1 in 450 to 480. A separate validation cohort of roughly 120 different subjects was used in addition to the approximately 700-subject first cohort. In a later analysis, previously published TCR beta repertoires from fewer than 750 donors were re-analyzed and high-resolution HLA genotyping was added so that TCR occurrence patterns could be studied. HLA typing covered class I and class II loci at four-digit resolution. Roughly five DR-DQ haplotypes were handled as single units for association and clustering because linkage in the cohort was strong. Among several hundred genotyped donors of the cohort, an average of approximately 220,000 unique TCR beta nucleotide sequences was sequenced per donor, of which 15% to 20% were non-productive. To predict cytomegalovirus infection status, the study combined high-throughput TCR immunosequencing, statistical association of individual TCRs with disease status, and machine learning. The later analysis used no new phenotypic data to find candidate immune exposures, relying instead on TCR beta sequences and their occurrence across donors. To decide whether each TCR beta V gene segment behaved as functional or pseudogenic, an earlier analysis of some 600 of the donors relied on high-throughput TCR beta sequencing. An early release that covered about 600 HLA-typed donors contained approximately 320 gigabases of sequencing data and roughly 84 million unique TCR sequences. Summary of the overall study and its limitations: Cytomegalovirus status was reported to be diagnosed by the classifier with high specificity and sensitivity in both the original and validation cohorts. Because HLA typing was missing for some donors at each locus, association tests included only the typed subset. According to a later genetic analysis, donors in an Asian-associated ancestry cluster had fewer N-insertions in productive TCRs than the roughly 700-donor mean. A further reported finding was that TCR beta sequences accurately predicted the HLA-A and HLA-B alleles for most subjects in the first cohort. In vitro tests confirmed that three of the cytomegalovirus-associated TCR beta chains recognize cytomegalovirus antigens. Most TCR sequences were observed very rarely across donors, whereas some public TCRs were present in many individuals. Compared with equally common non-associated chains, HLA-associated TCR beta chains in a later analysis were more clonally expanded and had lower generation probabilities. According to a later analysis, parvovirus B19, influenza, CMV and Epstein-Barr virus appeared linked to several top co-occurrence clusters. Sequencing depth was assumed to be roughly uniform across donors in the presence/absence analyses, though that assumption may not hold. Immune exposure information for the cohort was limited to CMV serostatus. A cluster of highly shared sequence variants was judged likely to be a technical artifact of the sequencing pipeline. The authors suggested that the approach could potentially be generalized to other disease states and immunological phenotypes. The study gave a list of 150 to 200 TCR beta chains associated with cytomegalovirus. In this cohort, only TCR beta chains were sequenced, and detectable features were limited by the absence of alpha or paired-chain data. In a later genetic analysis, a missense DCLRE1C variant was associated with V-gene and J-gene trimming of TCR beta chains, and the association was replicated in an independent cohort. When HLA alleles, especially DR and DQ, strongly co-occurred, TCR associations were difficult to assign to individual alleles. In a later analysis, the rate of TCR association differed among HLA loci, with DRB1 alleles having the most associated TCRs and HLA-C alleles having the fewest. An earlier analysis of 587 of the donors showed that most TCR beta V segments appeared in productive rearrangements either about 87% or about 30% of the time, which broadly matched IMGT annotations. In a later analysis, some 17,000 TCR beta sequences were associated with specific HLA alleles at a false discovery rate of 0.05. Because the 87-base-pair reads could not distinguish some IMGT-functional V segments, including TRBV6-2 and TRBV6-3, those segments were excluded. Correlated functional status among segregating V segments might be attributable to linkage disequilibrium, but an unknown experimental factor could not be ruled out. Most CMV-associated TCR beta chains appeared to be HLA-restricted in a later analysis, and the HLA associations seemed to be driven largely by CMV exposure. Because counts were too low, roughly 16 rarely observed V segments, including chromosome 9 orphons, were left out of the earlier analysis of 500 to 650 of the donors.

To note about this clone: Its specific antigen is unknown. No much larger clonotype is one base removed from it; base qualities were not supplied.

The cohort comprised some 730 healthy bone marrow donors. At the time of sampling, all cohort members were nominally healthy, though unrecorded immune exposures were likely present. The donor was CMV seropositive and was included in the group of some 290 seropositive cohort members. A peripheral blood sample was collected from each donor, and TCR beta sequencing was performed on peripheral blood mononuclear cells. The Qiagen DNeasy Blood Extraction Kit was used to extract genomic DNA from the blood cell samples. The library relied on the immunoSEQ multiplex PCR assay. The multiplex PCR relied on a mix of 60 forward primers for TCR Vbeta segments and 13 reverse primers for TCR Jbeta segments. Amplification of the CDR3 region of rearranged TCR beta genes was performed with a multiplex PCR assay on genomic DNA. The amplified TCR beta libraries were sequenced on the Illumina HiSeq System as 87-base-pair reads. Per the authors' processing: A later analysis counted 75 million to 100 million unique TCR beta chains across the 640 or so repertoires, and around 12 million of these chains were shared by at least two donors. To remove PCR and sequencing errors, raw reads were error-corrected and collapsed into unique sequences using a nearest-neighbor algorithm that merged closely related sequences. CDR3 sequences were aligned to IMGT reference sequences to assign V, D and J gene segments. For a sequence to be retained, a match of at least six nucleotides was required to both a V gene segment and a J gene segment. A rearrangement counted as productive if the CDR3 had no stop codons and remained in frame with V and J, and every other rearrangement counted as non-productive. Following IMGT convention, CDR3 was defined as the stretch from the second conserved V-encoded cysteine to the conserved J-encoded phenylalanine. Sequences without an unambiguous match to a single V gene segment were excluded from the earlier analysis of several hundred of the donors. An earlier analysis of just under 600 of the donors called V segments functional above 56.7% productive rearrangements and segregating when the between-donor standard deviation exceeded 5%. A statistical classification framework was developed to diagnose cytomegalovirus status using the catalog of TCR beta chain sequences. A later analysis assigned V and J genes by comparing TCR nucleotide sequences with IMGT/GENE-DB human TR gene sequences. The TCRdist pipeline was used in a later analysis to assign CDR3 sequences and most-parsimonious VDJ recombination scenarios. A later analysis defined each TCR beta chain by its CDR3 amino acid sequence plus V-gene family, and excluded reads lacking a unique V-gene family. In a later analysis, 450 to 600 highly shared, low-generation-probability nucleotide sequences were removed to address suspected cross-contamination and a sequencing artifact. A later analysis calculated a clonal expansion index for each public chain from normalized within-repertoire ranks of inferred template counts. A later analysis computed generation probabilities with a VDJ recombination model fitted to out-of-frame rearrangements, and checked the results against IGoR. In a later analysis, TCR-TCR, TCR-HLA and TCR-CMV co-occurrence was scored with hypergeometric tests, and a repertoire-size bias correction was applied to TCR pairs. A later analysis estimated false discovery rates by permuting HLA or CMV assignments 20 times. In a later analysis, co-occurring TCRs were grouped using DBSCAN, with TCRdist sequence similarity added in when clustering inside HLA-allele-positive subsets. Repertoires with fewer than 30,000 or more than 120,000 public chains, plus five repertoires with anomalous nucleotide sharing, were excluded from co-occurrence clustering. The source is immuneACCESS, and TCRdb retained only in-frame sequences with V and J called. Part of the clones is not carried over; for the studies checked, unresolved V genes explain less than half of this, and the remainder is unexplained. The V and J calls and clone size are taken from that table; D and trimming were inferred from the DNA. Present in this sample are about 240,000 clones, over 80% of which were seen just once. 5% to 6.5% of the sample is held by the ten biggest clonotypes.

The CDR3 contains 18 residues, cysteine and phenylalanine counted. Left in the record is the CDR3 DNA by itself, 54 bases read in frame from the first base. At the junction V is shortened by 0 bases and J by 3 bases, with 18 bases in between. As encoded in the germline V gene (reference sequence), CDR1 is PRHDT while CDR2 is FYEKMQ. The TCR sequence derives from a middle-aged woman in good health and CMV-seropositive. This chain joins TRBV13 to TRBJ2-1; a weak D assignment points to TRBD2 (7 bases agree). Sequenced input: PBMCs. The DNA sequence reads TGTGCCAGCAGCTTAGGATGGGGGCGAGCGGGGTACTACAATGAGCAGTTCTTC. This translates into CASSLGWGRAGYYNEQFF.